The sequence of this TCR beta chain was determined in a study of cytomegalovirus exposure and HLA in healthy donors. Study-level points and caveats: It has been reported that TCR beta sequences accurately predicted the HLA-A and HLA-B alleles of most subjects.

With regard to this clone: Its cognate antigen is unknown.

The study ran its PCR with 60 Vbeta and 13 Jbeta primers. Sequencing used immunoSEQ multiplex PCR; TCRdb keeps in-frame clones, though not all of them. The sample records under 200,000 clones, roughly 80% being singletons. Germline V lookup: CDR1 SGHRS, CDR2 YFSETQ. The V gene end was trimmed by 3 bases and the J gene end by 1 base; junction bases not matched to a gene: 4. CDR3 length equals 16 residues. The chain recombines TRBV5-1 with TRBJ2-3; TRBD2 agrees at 11 bases. The clonotype was recovered from a man aged 30 to 45 in good health and CMV-seronegative. Sequenced material: PBMCs. CDR3 loop: CASSWAGLAGTDTQYF. CDR3 coding DNA: TGCGCCAGCAGCTGGGCGGGACTAGCGGGCACAGATACGCAGTATTTT.